The 10 T cell receptor beta chains reported below all come from one sample, sequenced in a study of CD8 T cells in ankylosing spondylitis. Each CDR3 protein is one row after TCRdb ran MiXCR on the 5' RACE reads. The repertoire holds about 140,000 distinct CDR3 sequences, with over 10% as singletons. Sequenced sample: blood, either unsorted or a sorted T cell fraction (not recorded which). These receptor sequences come from a female donor with ankylosing spondylitis or in good health (not recorded which).

This clonotype was recorded at least ten times. The chain couples TRBV18 to TRBJ2-3, with D perhaps matching TRBD1 or TRBD2 (5 bases each). Germline V gene data show CDR1 as KGHSH and CDR2 as LQKENI. Trimming removed 4 bases at V and 0 bases at J, with 11 bases between. The CDR3 runs to 15 residues. CDR3 loop: CASSQSGPSTDTQYF. The CDR3 region has the DNA TGTGCCAGCTCACAATCGGGACCGAGCACAGATACGCAGTATTTT. Full variable domain (remainder filled in from reference TRBV18 and TRBJ2-3): NAGVMQNPRHLVRRRGQEARLRCSPMKGHSHVYWYRQLPEEGLKFMVYLQKENIIDESGMPKERFSAEFPKEGPSILRIQQVVRGDSAAYFCASSQSGPSTDTQYFGPGTRLTVL.

Remarks on this clonotype: This may come from a read error, since a much larger clone is one base off. This chain links TRBV5-1 with TRBJ2-7, with a weak D call TRBD1 (6 bases). Trimming took 0 bases from V and 4 from J, leaving 11 bases between them. This CDR3 spans 14 amino acids. Germline V gives CDR1 SGHRS, CDR2 YFSETQ. DNA of the CDR3: TGCGCCAGCAGCTTGGACAGGGAAGGTTACGAGCAGTACTTC. It specifies CASSLDREGYEQYF. Together with reference TRBV5-1 and TRBJ2-7, the CDR3 gives the full variable domain: KAGVTQTPRYLIKTRGQQVTLSCSPISGHRSVSWYQQTPGQGLQFLFEYFSETQRNKGNFPGRFSGRQFSNSRSEMNVSTLELGDSALYLCASSLDREGYEQYFGPGTRLTVT.

In its sample, this clonotype was seen many times. As DNA, the CDR3 is TGCAGTGCTAGAGATGCAATAGCGGGGGGAGAGACCCAGTACTTC. Its translation: CSARDAIAGGETQYF. The chain links TRBV20-1 to TRBJ2-5; 10 positions agree with TRBD2. Per the germline V gene, CDR1 is DFQATT and CDR2 is SNEGSKA (reference sequence). The CDR3 runs to 15 residues. The trim removed 0 bases at V and 4 bases at J, leaving 5 bases unmatched.

The sample holds a few counts of this clonotype. The genes are TRBV5-1 and TRBJ1-2; possible D gene TRBD1, 6 bases. The germline V gene has CDR1 SGHRS and CDR2 YFSETQ. V was trimmed by 4 bases and J by 3 bases, leaving 13 bases between them. This CDR3 region has 14 residues. The CDR3 DNA follows: TGCGCCAGCAGCGCACAGGGCATAGACTATGGCTACACCTTC. Translation: CASSAQGIDYGYTF.

This clonotype was counted many times. CDR3: CASSLMYGDTQYF. CDR3 nucleotide sequence: TGCGCCAGCAGCTTGATGTACGGGGATACGCAGTATTTT. V and J are TRBV5-1 and TRBJ2-3; D remains unclear. CDR1 SGHRS and CDR2 YFSETQ come from the germline V gene. The ends were cut back, 1 base at V and 6 bases at J, with 9 bases in the middle. There are 13 residues in the CDR3.

The chain is built from TRBV28 and TRBJ2-7; TRBD1 agrees at 10 bases. Germline loops: CDR1 MDHEN, CDR2 SYDVKM. This CDR3 has 15 amino acids. The ends lost 5 bases at V and 1 base at J; junction bases unmatched: 5. The CDR3 DNA sequence: TGTGCCAGCAGTCGAGGGGGACAGGGGTCCTACGAGCAGTACTTC. Translating gives CASSRGGQGSYEQYF.

Many counts were recorded for this clonotype. V usage is TRBV5-5 and J usage is TRBJ1-3, with no clear D. CDR3 length: 16 residues. The ends were cut back, 0 bases at V and 0 bases at J, with 10 bases in the middle. The germline gives CDR1 SGHKS, CDR2 YYEKEE (reference sequence). CDR3 sequence (DNA): TGTGCCAGCAGCTTGGAGGTTGTACGCTCTGGAAACACCATATATTTT. It specifies CASSLEVVRSGNTIYF.

Ten or more counts support this clonotype. This chain connects TRBV5-1 to TRBJ1-2, with a tentative D call TRBD1 (5 bases). Deletions cut 4 bases from V and 4 bases from J, with 17 bases between. CDR3 length equals 15 residues. Germline V gene sequence: CDR1 SGHRS, CDR2 YFSETQ. CDR3 coding DNA: TGCGCCAGCAGCCTCTTGTCGGGGGGGTTCTATGGCTACACCTTC. Residues: CASSLLSGGFYGYTF.

About this clonotype: A much larger clone differs from this one at a single base, so this may be a read error. The chain combines TRBV12-3 or TRBV12-4 with TRBJ2-7, with a tentative D call TRBD2 (6 bases). The CDR3 loop spans 15 amino acids. The CDR3 bases are TGTACCAGCAGTTTACCACCGGGACTGAACTACGAGCAGTACTTC. Translating gives CTSSLPPGLNYEQYF.

This clonotype was picked up many times. Relative to the germline gene, one junction end is altered; a read error may explain this. CDR3 DNA sequence: TGTGCCAGCAGCTTAGGCTCCTACGAGCAGTACTTC. Translating it yields CASSLGSYEQYF. The chain is built from TRBV12-3 or TRBV12-4 and TRBJ2-7; D not resolved. This CDR3 has 12 amino acids.